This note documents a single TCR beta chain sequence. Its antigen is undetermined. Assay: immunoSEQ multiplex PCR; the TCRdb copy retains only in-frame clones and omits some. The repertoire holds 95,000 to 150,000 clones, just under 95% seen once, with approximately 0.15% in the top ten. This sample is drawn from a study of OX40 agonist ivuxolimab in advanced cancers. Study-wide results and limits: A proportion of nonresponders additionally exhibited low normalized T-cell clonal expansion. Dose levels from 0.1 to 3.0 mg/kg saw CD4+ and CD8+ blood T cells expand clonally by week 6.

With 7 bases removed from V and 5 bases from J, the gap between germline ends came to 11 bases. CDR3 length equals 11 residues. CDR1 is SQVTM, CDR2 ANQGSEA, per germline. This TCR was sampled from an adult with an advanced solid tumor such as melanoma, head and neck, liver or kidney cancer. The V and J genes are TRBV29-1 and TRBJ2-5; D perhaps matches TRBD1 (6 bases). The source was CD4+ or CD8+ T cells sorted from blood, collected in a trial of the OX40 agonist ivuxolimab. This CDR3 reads CSGTGRETQYF. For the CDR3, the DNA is TGCAGCGGTACAGGGCGGGAGACCCAGTACTTC. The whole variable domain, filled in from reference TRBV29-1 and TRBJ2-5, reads SAVISQKPSRDICQRGTSLTIQCQVDSQVTMMFWYRQQPGQSLTLIATANQGSEATYESGFVIDKFPISRPNLTFSTLTVSNMSPEDSSIYLCSGTGRETQYFGPGTRLLVL.